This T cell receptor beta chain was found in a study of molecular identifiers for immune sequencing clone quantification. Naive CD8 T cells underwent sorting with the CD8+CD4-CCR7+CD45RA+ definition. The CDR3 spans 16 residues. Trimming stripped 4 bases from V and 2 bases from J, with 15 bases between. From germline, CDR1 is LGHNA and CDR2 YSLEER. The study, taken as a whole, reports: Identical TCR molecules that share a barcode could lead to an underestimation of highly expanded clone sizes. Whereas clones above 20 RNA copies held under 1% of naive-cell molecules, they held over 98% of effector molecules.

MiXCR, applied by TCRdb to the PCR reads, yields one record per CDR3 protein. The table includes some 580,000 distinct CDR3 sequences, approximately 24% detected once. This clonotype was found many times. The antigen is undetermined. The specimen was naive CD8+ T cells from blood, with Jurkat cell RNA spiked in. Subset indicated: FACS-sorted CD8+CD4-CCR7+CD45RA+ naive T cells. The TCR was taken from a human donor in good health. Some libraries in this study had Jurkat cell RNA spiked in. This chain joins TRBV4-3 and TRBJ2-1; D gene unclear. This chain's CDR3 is CASSPKVAMPYNEQFF. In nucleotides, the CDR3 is TGCGCCAGCAGCCCGAAGGTAGCTATGCCCTACAATGAGCAGTTCTTC.